The TCR beta chain under discussion was sequenced for a study of T-cell memory formation after mild COVID-19. General study results and limits: CD4/CD8 balance held among clones contracting day 15 to 85, and later expanders leaned CD4+.

5'RACE primed at constant segments yielded TCR alpha and TCR beta cDNA libraries bearing sample barcodes and UMIs. One entry per CDR3 protein results from TCRdb running MiXCR on the 5' RACE reads. The sample has over 70,000 distinct CDR3 sequences, 13% seen once; the top ten hold about 27%. Trimming took off 0 bases at V and 8 bases at J, with 10 bases between the two ends. Germline V lookup: CDR1 SGHAT, CDR2 FQNNGV. CDR3 length: 13 amino acids. This clonotype was observed a handful of times. The antigen is not known. The TCR sequence derives from an adult woman who had mild COVID-19 (a few samples of this study predate the infection). Cell type and time point are not known. Sequencing input: PBMCs or a T cell subset sorted from them (not recorded which). The gene calls are TRBV11-2 and TRBJ1-2; D is ambiguous. The CDR3 DNA reads TGTGCCAGCAGCTTAGAGGAGGAGGCAGGCTACACCTTC. Protein product: CASSLEEEAGYTF.